These 22 T cell receptor beta chains originate from one sample sequenced in a study of CD8 T cells in ankylosing spondylitis. Study-wide findings and caveats: A motif in TCR beta, a set of under 10 highly homologous variants, appeared characteristic of ankylosing spondylitis blood.

Their recognized antigens are unknown. One entry per CDR3 protein, called by TCRdb with MiXCR from the 5' RACE reads. The sample consists of tens of thousands of distinct CDR3 sequences, about 9% of them appearing once. The sample consisted of blood, either unsorted or a sorted T cell fraction (not recorded which). These receptors were obtained from a male donor with ankylosing spondylitis.

The chain links TRBV6-1 to TRBJ1-5; D remains ambiguous. The CDR3 spans 15 residues. Per germline, CDR1 MNHNS and CDR2 SASEGT. V was pared by 11 bases and J by 0 bases, with 17 bases between. The chain's CDR3 is CALRAAEYSNQPQHF. CDR3 DNA sequence: TGTGCCCTACGAGCGGCGGAATATAGCAATCAGCCCCAGCATTTT.

This clonotype was seen only a few times. V gene TRBV20-1 combines with J gene TRBJ2-1, with D hard to call. Trimming pared 6 bases from V and 0 bases from J, leaving 9 bases between. The CDR3 consists of 13 residues. CDR1 is DFQATT, CDR2 SNEGSKA, per germline (reference sequence). CDR3 residues: CSASYRSYNEQFF. In DNA form, the CDR3 reads TGCAGTGCCTCGTATCGCTCCTACAATGAGCAGTTCTTC.

This clonotype appeared many times. The CDR3: CAISGQGNEQYV. DNA for the CDR3: TGTGCCATCAGTGGACAGGGGAACGAGCAGTACGTC. The chain combines TRBV10-3 with TRBJ2-7, with 8 positions matching TRBD1. The CDR3 consists of 12 residues. Trimming took 4 bases from V and 5 from J; bases not matched to a gene: 1. Per germline, CDR1 ENHRY and CDR2 SYGVKD.

The V call is TRBV6-5, the J call TRBJ1-1; D is ambiguous. Deletions cut 2 bases from V and 1 base from J, with 8 bases between. This CDR3 has 14 amino acids. Germline values: CDR1 MNHEY, CDR2 SVGAGI. The chain's CDR3 is CASSYHEGNTEAFF. CDR3 in DNA: TGTGCCAGCAGTTACCACGAGGGGAACACTGAAGCTTTCTTT.

This clonotype has just a few counts. V gene TRBV2 combines with J gene TRBJ2-7; D gene uncertain. Looked up from germline, CDR1 is SNHLY and CDR2 is FYNNEI. This CDR3 comprises 11 residues. CDR3 region: CAVGRSHEQYV. In DNA, the CDR3 is TGTGCGGTGGGCCGGAGCCACGAGCAGTACGTC.

V and J are TRBV2 and TRBJ2-7; D may correspond to TRBD1 or TRBD2 (5 bases each). Germline values: CDR1 SNHLY, CDR2 FYNNEI. The CDR3 extends over 15 amino acids. Trimming took off 7 bases at V and 4 bases at J, with 20 bases between the two ends. For the CDR3, the DNA is TGTGCCAGCAAACTTTACTCCGGGGACGGGTACGAGCAGTACGTC. Amino acids: CASKLYSGDGYEQYV.

The chain joins TRBV11-2 to TRBJ1-2; D gene unclear. CDR3 length: 13 amino acids. The V gene's germline CDR1 is SGHAT and CDR2 FQNNGV. Trimming took off 2 bases at V and 1 base at J, with 5 bases between the two ends. CDR3 sequence: CASSLRVNYGYTF. The CDR3, as DNA: TGTGCCAGCAGCTTACGGGTTAACTATGGCTACACCTTC.

This clonotype was recorded at least ten times. V is TRBV7-8 and J is TRBJ2-1; D gene uncertain. Trimming stripped 4 bases from V and 3 bases from J, with 7 bases between. The V gene's germline CDR1 is SGHVS and CDR2 FQNEAQ. The CDR3 is 13 residues long. CDR3 in amino acids: CASSSYSYNEQFF. In DNA form, the CDR3 reads TGTGCCAGCAGCTCATACAGCTACAATGAGCAGTTCTTC.

This clonotype appeared a few times. The chain recombines TRBV4-1 with TRBJ2-5, with TRBD1 as a possible D gene (6 bases). The CDR3 extends over 14 amino acids. V lost 5 bases and J lost 1, with 11 bases in between. The germline CDR1 and CDR2 sequences are MGHRA and YSYEKL. CDR3 sequence reads: CASSYRDTQETQYF. CDR3 nucleotides: TGCGCCAGCAGCTACCGGGACACCCAAGAGACCCAGTACTTC.

This clonotype was counted many times. The chain has TRBV20-1 and TRBJ2-1, with no clear D. Per germline, CDR1 DFQATT and CDR2 SNEGSKA (reference sequence). Trimming cost V 2 bases and J 4 bases, with 6 bases left between them. CDR3 length equals 12 residues. In DNA form, the CDR3 reads TGCAGTGCTAGAACCCTTTACAATGAGCAGTTCTTC. Amino acids: CSARTLYNEQFF.

In its sample, this clonotype was seen many times. V usage is TRBV24-1 and J usage is TRBJ2-2, with 8 positions matching TRBD1. Germline CDR1 KGHDR, CDR2 SFDVKD. CDR3 length: 18 amino acids. Trimming removed 4 bases from V and 4 bases from J; junction bases left unmatched: 13. In nucleotides, the CDR3 is TGTGCCACCAGTGACCCTCGGACAGGGTCCGAGGTCACCGGGGAGCTGTTTTTT. This codes for CATSDPRTGSEVTGELFF.

This clonotype occurred many times. V gene TRBV24-1 combines with J gene TRBJ2-3; tentatively, D is TRBD2 (5 bases). The CDR3 sequence is 13 residues long. Germline CDR1 is KGHDR and CDR2 is SFDVKD. The germline V and J ends were trimmed by 4 bases and 5 bases, with 9 bases remaining between them. The DNA of the CDR3 is TGTGCCACCAGTGAGGGAGTGGGAGATACGCAGTATTTT. It translates to CATSEGVGDTQYF.

This clonotype has at least ten counts. The CDR3 region is CASSQDDTMDEQFF. The CDR3 nucleotides are TGTGCCAGCAGCCAAGATGATACAATGGATGAGCAGTTCTTC. The J gene is TRBJ2-1, the V gene TRBV4-2; D is unclear. V was clipped by 0 bases and J by 8 bases, with 11 bases between them. Germline values: CDR1 LGHNA, CDR2 YNFKEQ. The CDR3 has 14 amino acids.

This clonotype came up a few times. V usage is TRBV6-2 or TRBV6-3 and J usage is TRBJ1-5; a weak D match, TRBD1 (5 bases). The V end lost 9 bases, the J end lost 7 bases, and 16 bases lay between the germline ends. The CDR3 runs 13 residues. Germline CDR1 is MNHEY and CDR2 is SVGEGT. The chain's CDR3 is CASLSDRRQPQHF. In nucleotides, the CDR3 is TGTGCCAGTCTATCCGACAGAAGGCAGCCCCAGCATTTT.

This clonotype has a handful of counts. The chain combines TRBV3-1 with TRBJ2-5, with a tentative D call TRBD2 (6 bases). The germline V gene has CDR1 LGHDT and CDR2 YNNKEL (reference sequence). Trimming left V 7 bases short and J 3 bases short, with 18 bases between. The CDR3 runs 15 residues. CDR3 amino acids: CASTRASSVEETQYF. The CDR3 region has the DNA TGTGCCAGCACAAGAGCGTCTAGCGTAGAAGAGACCCAGTACTTC.

This clonotype turned up a few times. The rearrangement joins TRBV10-2 to TRBJ2-5, with D unclear. The germline V gene encodes CDR1 WSHSY and CDR2 SAAADI. The CDR3 contains 10 residues. Trimming took 8 bases from V and 6 from J, leaving 7 bases between them. The CDR3 region has the DNA TGCGCCAGCGGGTCTCAGACCCAGTACTTC. Translation: CASGSQTQYF.

This clonotype has at least ten counts. The J gene is TRBJ2-1, the V gene TRBV29-1; 9 bases agree with TRBD2. The CDR3 has 13 amino acids. Germline loops: CDR1 SQVTM, CDR2 ANQGSEA. Germline trimming cut 4 bases from V and 3 bases from J; bases unmatched to any gene: 1. CDR3 region: CSVGLADYNEQFF. CDR3 in DNA: TGCAGCGTTGGACTAGCGGACTACAATGAGCAGTTCTTC.

This clonotype was counted between two and nine times. The chain is built from TRBV5-1 and TRBJ2-1, with 9 nucleotides matching TRBD2. V lost 7 bases and J lost 7; bases outside the gene matches: 12. In germline, CDR1 is SGHRS, CDR2 YFSETQ. The CDR3 runs to 15 residues. In DNA, the CDR3 is TGCGCCAGCTGGGGGCGGGAGGGCCCGGGTAATGAGCAGTTCTTC. This encodes CASWGREGPGNEQFF.

This clonotype appeared a few times. This sequence joins TRBV7-9 and TRBJ2-1, with D perhaps TRBD2 (6 bases). The CDR3 is 14 residues long. Deletions cut 6 bases from V and 7 bases from J, with 16 bases between. The germline V gene has CDR1 SEHNR and CDR2 FQNEAQ (reference sequence). The CDR3 DNA follows: TGTGCCAGCAGACTTGGAGGGACTCTTAATGAGCAGTTCTTC. Translation: CASRLGGTLNEQFF.

This clonotype was recorded many times. The rearrangement uses TRBV27 and TRBJ1-2, with 10 bases matching TRBD1. The V gene's germline CDR1 is MNHEY and CDR2 SMNVEV (reference sequence). This CDR3 is built from 12 residues. Trimming cost V 7 bases and J 8 bases; bases outside gene matches: 4. CDR3 in DNA: TGTGCCAGCAAGACAGGGGGCGACGGCTACACCTTC. It specifies CASKTGGDGYTF.

This clonotype was recorded a few times. V is TRBV7-9 and J is TRBJ2-7, with 9 bases identical to TRBD1. V shed 5 bases, J shed 6 bases, and the junction held 8 bases outside the gene matches. This CDR3 spans 14 amino acids. CDR1 is SEHNR, CDR2 FQNEAQ, per germline (reference sequence). CDR3 region: CASSPGTGRLEQYF. The CDR3 DNA reads TGTGCCAGCAGCCCCGGGACAGGGCGTCTCGAGCAGTACTTC.

In this sample, this clonotype turned up many times. CDR3 bases: TGCGCCAGCAGCCACCCGACTAGCGGGAGGTTCAATGAGCAGTTCTTC. Translating it yields CASSHPTSGRFNEQFF. The gene calls are TRBV4-1 and TRBJ2-1, with 13 bases fitting TRBD2. The germline V gene encodes CDR1 MGHRA and CDR2 YSYEKL. This CDR3 has 16 amino acids. V was pared by 3 bases and J by 6 bases, with 5 bases of the junction left unmatched.